This TCR beta chain was captured in a study of T-cell reconstitution after alpha-beta-depleted transplantation in children. Library preparation (for TCRbeta) was performed with unique molecular identifiers. TCRdb redid the calling of the PCR reads with MiXCR, one entry per CDR3 protein. The sample holds about 110,000 distinct CDR3 sequences; 5% to 7% are singletons and the top ten take roughly 23%. This clonotype was detected ten times or more. Antigen: not known. V shed 0 bases and J 5 bases; nucleotides not matched to a gene: 1. The germline gives CDR1 MDHEN, CDR2 SYDVKM. CDR3 length equals 14 residues. Study results and caveats: It was reported that alpha-beta T cells came from several hundred expanded graft clones (about two months after transplant). T-cell numbers and diversity one year post-transplant derived largely from freshly generated T cells. Several patients had high TCRbeta diversity at day 60; it came from surviving recipient T cells and thymic progenitors.

The chain employs TRBV28 and TRBJ2-7, with 10 positions matching TRBD1. The clonotype comes from a male patient aged 2 to 9 who had a stem cell transplant for acute lymphoblastic leukemia, so the T cells may come from the graft donor. This specimen consisted of PBMCs, mostly from graft donor cells, obtained 360 days after TCRalphabeta/CD19-depleted stem cell transplant. CDR3 DNA: TGTGCCAGCAGTTTATGGGGACAGGGGAACGAGCAGTACTTC. Translated, it gives CASSLWGQGNEQYF. Based on the CDR3 plus reference TRBV28 and TRBJ2-7, the full variable domain is DVKVTQSSRYLVKRTGEKVFLECVQDMDHENMFWYRQDPGLGLRLIYFSYDVKMKEKGDIPEGYSVSREKKERFSLILESASTNQTSMYLCASSLWGQGNEQYFGPGTRLTVT.